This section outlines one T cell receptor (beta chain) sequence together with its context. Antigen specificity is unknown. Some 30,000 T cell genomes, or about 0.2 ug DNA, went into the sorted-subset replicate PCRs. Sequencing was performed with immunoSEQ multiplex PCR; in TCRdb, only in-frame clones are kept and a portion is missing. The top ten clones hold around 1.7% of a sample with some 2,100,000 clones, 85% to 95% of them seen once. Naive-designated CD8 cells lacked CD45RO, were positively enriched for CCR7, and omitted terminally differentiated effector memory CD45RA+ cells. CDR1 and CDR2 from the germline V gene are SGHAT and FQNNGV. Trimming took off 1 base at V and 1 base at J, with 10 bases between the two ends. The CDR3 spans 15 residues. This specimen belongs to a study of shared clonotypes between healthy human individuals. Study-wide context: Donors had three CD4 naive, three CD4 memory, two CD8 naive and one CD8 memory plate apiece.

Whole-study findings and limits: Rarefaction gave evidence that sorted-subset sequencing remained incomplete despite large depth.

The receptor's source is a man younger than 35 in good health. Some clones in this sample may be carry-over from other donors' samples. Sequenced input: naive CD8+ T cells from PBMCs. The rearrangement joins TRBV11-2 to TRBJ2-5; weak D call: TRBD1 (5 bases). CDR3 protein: CASSLGATGQETQYF. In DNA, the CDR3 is TGTGCCAGCAGCTTAGGGGCTACAGGCCAAGAGACCCAGTACTTC.